The 9 T cell receptor beta chains below all came from one sample that was sequenced in a study of blood T cell repertoires in COVID-19. Measured with immunoSEQ multiplex PCR; TCRdb has only the in-frame clones, and not every one. The sample comprises hundreds of thousands of clones, around four fifths of which are singletons, and under 2% rests with the top ten. Sequencing was done on a sample of peripheral blood. The receptors derive from a woman aged 80 or older with acute or convalescent COVID-19.

The chain is built from TRBV29-1 and TRBJ2-4; TRBD2 aligns across 8 bases. Germline loops: CDR1 SQVTM, CDR2 ANQGSEA. There are 13 residues in the CDR3. Trimming cost V 5 bases and J 8 bases; bases outside gene matches: 8. CDR3 residues: CSVTSGSGDIQYF. The CDR3 DNA reads as TGCAGCGTTACGAGCGGGAGCGGGGACATTCAGTACTTC.

The rearrangement joins TRBV12-3 or TRBV12-4 to TRBJ1-1; TRBD1 matches at 9 bases. This CDR3 spans 13 amino acids. The ends lost 7 bases at V and 7 bases at J; junction bases unmatched: 7. For the CDR3, the DNA is TGTGCCAGCAACCCGGGACAGGGCAATGAAGCTTTCTTT. This encodes CASNPGQGNEAFF.

The V and J genes are TRBV19 and TRBJ1-6; 7 bases map to TRBD1. CDR1 is LNHDA, CDR2 SQIVND, per germline (reference sequence). The V gene end was trimmed by 4 bases and the J gene end by 0 bases; junction bases not matched to a gene: 9. The CDR3 sequence is 18 residues long. CDR3 loop: CASSRGQQQSSYNSPLHF. DNA of the CDR3: TGTGCCAGTAGTAGGGGACAGCAACAGAGCTCCTATAATTCACCCCTCCACTTT.

The rearrangement uses TRBV3-1 (or the pseudogene TRBV3-2) and TRBJ1-2; TRBD1 is a possible D gene (6 bases). Trimming removed 4 bases from V and 7 bases from J, with 19 bases in between. The CDR3 has 15 amino acids. CDR1 is LGHDT and CDR2 is YNNKEL in the germline V gene (reference sequence). CDR3 coding DNA: TGTGCCAGCAGCCTACAGGGCGCGCGCTTGGGTGGCTACACCTTC. The encoded protein is CASSLQGARLGGYTF.

This rearrangement joins TRBV18 to TRBJ2-3; TRBD2 is a possible D gene (5 bases). Germline CDR1 is KGHSH and CDR2 is LQKENI. V was trimmed by 5 bases and J by 14 bases, leaving 17 bases between them. The CDR3 is 12 residues long. CDR3 loop: CASSTDSLSPYF. The DNA of the CDR3 is TGTGCCAGCTCAACGGACTCCTTATCGCCGTATTTT.

Comment on this clone: The DNA is left out, because the CDR3 cannot be placed on it with certainty; the CDR3 is given as TCRdb lists it. V gene TRBV11-1 combines with J gene TRBJ2-3; TRBD2, the D gene given by the table, was not confirmed from the DNA. Germline V gene sequence: CDR1 SGHAT, CDR2 FQDESV (reference sequence). Counting both end residues, the CDR3 totals 15 amino acids. The CDR3 loop is CASSTSGGSTDTQYF.

This clone occurred a few times. This specimen includes other DNA sequences encoding the same CDR3. The J gene is TRBJ2-7, the V gene TRBV3-1 (or the pseudogene TRBV3-2); TRBD1 might be the D (6 bases). The V and J ends lost 1 base and 7 bases respectively, with 8 bases between them. Per germline, CDR1 LGHDT and CDR2 YNNKEL (reference sequence). The CDR3 totals 12 residues. The CDR3 DNA reads TGTGCCAGCAGCCAAGGAAGGGGGGAGCAGTACTTC. Translation: CASSQGRGEQYF.

The gene calls are TRBV3-1 (or the pseudogene TRBV3-2) and TRBJ1-6, with D possibly TRBD1 on 5 matching bases. The V end was cut by 5 bases, the J end by 7 bases, with 21 bases between. The germline gives CDR1 LGHDT, CDR2 YNNKEL (reference sequence). The CDR3 contains 17 residues. CDR3 sequence reads: CASSSGLPGRGNSPLHF. CDR3 DNA sequence: TGTGCCAGCAGCAGCGGTCTTCCGGGACGGGGGAATTCACCCCTCCACTTT.

The V and J genes are TRBV28 and TRBJ1-4; 7 positions agree with TRBD1. The CDR3 totals 14 residues. J was trimmed by 7 bases and V by 6 bases; bases with no gene match: 8. Germline CDR1 is MDHEN and CDR2 is SYDVKM. CDR3 region: CASRPGQSLEKLFF. The CDR3 bases are TGTGCCAGCAGACCGGGACAGAGCCTTGAAAAACTGTTTTTT.